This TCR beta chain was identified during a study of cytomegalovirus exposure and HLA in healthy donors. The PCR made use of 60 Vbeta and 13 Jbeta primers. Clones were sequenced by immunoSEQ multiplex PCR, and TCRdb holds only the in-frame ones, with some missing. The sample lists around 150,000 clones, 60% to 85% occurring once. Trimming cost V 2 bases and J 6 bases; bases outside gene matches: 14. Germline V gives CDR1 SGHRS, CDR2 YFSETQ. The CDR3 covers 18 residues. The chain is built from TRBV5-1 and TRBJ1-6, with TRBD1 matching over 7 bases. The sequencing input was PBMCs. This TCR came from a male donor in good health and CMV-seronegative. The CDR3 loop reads CASSFQGLRGGSNSPLHF. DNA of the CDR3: TGCGCCAGCAGCTTCCAAGGCCTGAGAGGGGGCTCTAATTCACCCCTCCACTTT.